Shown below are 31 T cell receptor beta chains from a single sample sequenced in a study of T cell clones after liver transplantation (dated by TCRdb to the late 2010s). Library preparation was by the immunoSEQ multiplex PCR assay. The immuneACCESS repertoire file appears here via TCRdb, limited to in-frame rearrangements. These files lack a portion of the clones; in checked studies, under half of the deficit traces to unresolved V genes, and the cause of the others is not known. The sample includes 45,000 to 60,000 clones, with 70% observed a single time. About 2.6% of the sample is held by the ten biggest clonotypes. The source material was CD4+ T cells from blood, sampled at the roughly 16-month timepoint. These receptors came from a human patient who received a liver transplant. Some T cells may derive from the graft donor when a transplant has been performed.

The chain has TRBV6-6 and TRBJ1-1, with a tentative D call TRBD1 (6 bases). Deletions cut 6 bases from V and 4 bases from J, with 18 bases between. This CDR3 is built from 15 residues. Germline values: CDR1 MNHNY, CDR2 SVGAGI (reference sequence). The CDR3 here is CASSPPQGWGTEAFF. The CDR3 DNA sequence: TGTGCCAGCAGCCCCCCACAGGGTTGGGGCACTGAAGCTTTCTTT.

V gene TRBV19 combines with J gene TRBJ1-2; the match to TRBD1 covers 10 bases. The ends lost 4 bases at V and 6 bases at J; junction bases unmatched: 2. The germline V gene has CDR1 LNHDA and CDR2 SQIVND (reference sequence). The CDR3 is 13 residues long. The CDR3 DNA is TGTGCCAGTAGTACAGGACAGGGGGATGGCTACACCTTC. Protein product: CASSTGQGDGYTF.

The DNA for the CDR3 is TGCAGCGTTCAAAGCGACGGGACAGATACGCAGTATTTT. It translates to CSVQSDGTDTQYF. The chain joins TRBV29-1 to TRBJ2-3; D ambiguous. Per the germline V gene, CDR1 is SQVTM and CDR2 is ANQGSEA. V was trimmed by 5 bases and J by 3 bases, leaving 12 bases between them. The CDR3 extends over 13 amino acids.

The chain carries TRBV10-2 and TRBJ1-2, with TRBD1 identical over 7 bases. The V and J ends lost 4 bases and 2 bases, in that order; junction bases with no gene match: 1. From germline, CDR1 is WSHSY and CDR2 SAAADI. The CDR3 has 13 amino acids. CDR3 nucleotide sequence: TGCGCCAGCAGTGCAGGGGGGAACTATGGCTACACCTTC. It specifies CASSAGGNYGYTF.

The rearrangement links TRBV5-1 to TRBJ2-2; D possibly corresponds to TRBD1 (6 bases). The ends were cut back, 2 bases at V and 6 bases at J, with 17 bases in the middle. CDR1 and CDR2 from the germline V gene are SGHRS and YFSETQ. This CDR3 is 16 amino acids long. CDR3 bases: TGCGCCAGCAGCTTCGGCCCACAGGGTTGGTCCGGGGAGCTGTTTTTT. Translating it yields CASSFGPQGWSGELFF.

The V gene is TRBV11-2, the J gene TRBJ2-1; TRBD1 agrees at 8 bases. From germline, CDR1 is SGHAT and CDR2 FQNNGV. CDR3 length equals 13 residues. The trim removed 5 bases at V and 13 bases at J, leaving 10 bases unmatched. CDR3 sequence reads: CASSRRTGFSQFF. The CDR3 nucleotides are TGTGCCAGCAGCCGTAGGACAGGGTTTTCACAGTTCTTC. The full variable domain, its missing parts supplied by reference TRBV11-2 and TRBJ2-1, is EAGVAQSPRYKIIEKRQSVAFWCNPISGHATLYWYQQILGQGPKLLIQFQNNGVVDDSQLPKDRFSAERLKGVDSTLKIQPAKLEDSAVYLCASSRRTGFSQFFGPGTRLTVL.

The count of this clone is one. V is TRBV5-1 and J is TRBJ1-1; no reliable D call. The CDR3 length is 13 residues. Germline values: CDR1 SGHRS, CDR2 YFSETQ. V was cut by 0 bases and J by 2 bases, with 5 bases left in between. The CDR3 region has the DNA TGCGCCAGCAGCTTGGTCCCTAACACTGAAGCTTTCTTT. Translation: CASSLVPNTEAFF.

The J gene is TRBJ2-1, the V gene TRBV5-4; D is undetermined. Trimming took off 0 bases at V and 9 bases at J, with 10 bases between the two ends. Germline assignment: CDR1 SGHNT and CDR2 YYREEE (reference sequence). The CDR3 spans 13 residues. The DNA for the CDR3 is TGTGCCAGCAGCTTGGAGACGGTTAGTGAGCAGTTCTTC. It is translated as CASSLETVSEQFF.

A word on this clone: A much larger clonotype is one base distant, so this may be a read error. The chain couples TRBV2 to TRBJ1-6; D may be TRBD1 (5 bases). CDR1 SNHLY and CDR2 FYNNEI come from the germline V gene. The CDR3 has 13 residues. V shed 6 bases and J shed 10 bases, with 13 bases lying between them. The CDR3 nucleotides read TGTGCCAGCAGGCGGGGGGAGGGGTCACCCCTCCACTTT. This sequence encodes CASRRGEGSPLHF.

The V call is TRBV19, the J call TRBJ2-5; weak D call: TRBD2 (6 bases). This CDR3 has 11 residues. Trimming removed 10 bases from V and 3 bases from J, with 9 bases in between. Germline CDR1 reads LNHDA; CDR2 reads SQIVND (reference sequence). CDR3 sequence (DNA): TGTGCCACCAGGAGGGAAGAGACCCAGTACTTC. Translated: CATRREETQYF.

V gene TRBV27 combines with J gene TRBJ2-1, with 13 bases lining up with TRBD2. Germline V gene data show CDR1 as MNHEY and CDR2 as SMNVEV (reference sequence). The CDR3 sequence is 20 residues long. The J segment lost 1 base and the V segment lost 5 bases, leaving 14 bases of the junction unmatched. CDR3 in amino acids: CASSGRLAGGRYESYNEQFF. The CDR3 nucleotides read TGTGCCAGCAGTGGTCGACTAGCGGGGGGCCGTTACGAGTCCTACAATGAGCAGTTCTTC.

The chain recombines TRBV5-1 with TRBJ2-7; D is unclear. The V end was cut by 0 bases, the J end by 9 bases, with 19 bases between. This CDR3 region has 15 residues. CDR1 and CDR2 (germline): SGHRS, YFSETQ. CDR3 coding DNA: TGCGCCAGCAGCTTGGTAGAGGACGGATCCCTACTGCAGTACTTC. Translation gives CASSLVEDGSLLQYF.

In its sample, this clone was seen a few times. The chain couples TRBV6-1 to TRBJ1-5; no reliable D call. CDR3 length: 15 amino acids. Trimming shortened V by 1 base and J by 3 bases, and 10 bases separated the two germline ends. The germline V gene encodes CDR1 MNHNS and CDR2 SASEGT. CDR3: CASSEGGRNNQPQHF. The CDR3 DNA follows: TGTGCCAGCAGTGAAGGTGGTAGGAACAATCAGCCCCAGCATTTT.

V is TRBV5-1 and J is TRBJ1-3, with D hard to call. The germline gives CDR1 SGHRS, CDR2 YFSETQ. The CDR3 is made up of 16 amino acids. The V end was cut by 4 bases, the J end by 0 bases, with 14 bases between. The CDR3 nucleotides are TGCGCCAGCAGCACAACGGGCCTCCGCTCTGGAAACACCATATATTTT. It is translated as CASSTTGLRSGNTIYF.

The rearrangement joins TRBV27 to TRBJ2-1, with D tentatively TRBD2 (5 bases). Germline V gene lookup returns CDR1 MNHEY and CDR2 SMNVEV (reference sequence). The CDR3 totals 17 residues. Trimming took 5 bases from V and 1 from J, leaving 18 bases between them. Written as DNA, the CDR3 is TGTGCCAGCAGTCCCCCAGGAGGCCAGAGTTCCTACAATGAGCAGTTCTTC. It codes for CASSPPGGQSSYNEQFF.

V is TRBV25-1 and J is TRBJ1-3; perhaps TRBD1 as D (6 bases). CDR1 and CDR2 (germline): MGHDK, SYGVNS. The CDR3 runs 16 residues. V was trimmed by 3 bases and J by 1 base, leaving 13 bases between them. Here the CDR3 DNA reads TGTGCCAGCAGTGAGTTTCCGGACAGATCTGGAAACACCATATATTTT. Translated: CASSEFPDRSGNTIYF. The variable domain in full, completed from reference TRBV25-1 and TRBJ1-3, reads EADIYQTPRYLVIGTGKKITLECSQTMGHDKMYWYQQDPGMELHLIHYSYGVNSTEKGDLSSESTVSRIRTEHFPLTLESARPSHTSQYLCASSEFPDRSGNTIYFGEGSWLTVV.

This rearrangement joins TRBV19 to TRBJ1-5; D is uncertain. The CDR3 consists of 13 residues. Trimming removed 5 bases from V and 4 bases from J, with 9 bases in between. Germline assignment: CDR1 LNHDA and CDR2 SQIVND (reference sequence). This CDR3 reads CASSPGLNQPQHF. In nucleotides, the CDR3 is TGTGCCAGTAGTCCGGGCCTGAATCAGCCCCAGCATTTT.

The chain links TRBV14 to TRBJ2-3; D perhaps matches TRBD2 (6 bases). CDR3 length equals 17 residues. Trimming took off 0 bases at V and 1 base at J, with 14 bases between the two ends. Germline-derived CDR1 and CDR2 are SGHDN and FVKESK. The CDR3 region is CASSQDRGEGGTDTQYF. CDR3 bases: TGTGCCAGCAGCCAAGACCGCGGGGAAGGGGGCACAGATACGCAGTATTTT.

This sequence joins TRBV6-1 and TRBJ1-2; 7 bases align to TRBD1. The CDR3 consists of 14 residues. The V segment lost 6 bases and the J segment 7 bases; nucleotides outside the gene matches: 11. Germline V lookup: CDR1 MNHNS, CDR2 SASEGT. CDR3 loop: CASRTRQGSFGYTF. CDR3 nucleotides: TGTGCCAGCAGGACTCGACAGGGTAGCTTTGGCTACACCTTC.

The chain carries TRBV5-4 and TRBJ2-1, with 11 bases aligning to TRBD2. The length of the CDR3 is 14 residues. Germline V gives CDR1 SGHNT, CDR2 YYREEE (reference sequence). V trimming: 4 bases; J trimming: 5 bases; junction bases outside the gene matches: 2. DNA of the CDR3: TGTGCCAGCAGCCTGACTAGCGGGAACAATGAGCAGTTCTTC. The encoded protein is CASSLTSGNNEQFF.

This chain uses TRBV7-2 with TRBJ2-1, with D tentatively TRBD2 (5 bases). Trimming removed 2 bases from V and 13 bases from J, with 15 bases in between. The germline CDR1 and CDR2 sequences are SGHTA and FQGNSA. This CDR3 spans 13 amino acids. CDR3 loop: CASSLLDSLAQFF. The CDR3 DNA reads TGTGCCAGCAGCTTACTGGACTCTTTAGCTCAGTTCTTC.

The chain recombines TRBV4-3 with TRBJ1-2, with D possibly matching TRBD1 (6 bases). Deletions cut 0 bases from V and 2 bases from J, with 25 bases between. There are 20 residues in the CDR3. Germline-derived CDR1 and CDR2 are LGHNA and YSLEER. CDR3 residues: CASSQEFPLDAGVGNYGYTF. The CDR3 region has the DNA TGCGCCAGCAGCCAAGAGTTCCCTTTGGACGCAGGGGTGGGGAACTATGGCTACACCTTC.

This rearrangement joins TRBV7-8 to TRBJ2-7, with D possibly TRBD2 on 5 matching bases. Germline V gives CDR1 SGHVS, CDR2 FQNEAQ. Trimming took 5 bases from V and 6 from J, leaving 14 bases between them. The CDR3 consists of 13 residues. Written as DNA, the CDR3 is TGTGCCAGCAGCCACGTACTAGTTGTCGAGCAGTACGTC. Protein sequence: CASSHVLVVEQYV.

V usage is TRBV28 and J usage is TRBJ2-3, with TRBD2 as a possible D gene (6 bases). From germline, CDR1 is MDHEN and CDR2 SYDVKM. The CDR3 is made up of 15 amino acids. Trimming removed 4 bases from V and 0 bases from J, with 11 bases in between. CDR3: CASSSGRGSTDTQYF. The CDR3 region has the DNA TGTGCCAGCAGTTCAGGTCGGGGGAGCACAGATACGCAGTATTTT.

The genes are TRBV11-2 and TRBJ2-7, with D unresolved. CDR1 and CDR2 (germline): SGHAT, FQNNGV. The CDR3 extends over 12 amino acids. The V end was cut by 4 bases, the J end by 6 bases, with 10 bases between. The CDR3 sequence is CASSSHGIEQYV. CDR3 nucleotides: TGTGCCAGCAGCTCCCATGGAATCGAGCAGTACGTC.

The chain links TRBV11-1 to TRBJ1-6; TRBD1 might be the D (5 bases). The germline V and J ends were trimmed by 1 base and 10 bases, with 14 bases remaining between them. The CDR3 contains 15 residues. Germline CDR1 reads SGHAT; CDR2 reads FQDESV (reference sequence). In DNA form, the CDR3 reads TGTGCCAGCAGCTTAGTGTCGCAGGGACGGTCACCCCTCCACTTT. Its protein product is CASSLVSQGRSPLHF.

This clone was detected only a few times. The CDR3 protein is CASSEAWQGGNEQFF. The CDR3, as DNA: TGTGCCAGCAGTGAAGCGTGGCAGGGTGGCAATGAGCAGTTCTTC. The rearrangement links TRBV6-1 to TRBJ2-1; D might be TRBD1 (5 bases). The CDR3 covers 15 residues. Germline loops: CDR1 MNHNS, CDR2 SASEGT. V lost 0 bases, J lost 6 bases, and 12 bases lay in between.

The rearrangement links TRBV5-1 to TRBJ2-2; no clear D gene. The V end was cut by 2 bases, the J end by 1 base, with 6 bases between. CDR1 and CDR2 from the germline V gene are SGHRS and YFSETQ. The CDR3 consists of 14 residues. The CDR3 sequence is CASSLLKNTGELFF. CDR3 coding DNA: TGCGCCAGCAGCTTACTAAAGAACACCGGGGAGCTGTTTTTT.

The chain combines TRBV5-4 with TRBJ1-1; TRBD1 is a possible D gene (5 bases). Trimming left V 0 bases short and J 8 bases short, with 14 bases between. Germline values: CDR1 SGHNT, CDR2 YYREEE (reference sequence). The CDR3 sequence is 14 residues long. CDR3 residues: CASSLEGSGSEAFF. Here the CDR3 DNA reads TGTGCCAGCAGCTTGGAGGGGAGTGGGTCCGAAGCTTTCTTT.

The CDR3 is CASSQDSGLSTDTQYF. In nucleotides, the CDR3 is TGCGCCAGCAGCCAAGATTCAGGACTTAGCACAGATACGCAGTATTTT. This chain connects TRBV4-3 to TRBJ2-3; the D gene is possibly TRBD2 (5 bases). The CDR3 spans 16 residues. The germline V and J ends were trimmed by 0 bases and 0 bases, with 10 bases remaining between them. Germline loops: CDR1 LGHNA, CDR2 YSLEER.

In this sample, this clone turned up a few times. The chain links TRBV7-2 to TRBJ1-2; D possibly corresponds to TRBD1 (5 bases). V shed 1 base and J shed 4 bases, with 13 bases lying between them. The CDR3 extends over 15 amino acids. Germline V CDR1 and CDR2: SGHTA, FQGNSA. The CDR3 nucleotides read TGTGCCAGCAGCTTAGAATTAGGGGTGGGCTATGGCTACACCTTC. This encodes CASSLELGVGYGYTF.